This T cell receptor (beta chain) derives from a study of T cell responses to AZD1222 COVID-19 vaccine listed by TCRdb under 2021. At the level of the whole study: TCR sequencing covered about 230 trial participants: 200 to 210 given two doses of AZD1222 and 26 given two doses of MenACWY control vaccine. Enrollment into the trials was organized by age into subgroups of 18-55, 56-69 and 70-plus years, and those subgroups contained about 160, 30 and 59 TCR-sequenced participants, respectively. What the study reported, not specific to this receptor: CD4 TCRs associated with the vaccine covered the entire spike protein, and the dominant responses were in regions 160-218 and 743-854. Reportedly, close to half of the unique spike-specific TCRs recognized epitopes lying outside the regions that are mutated in the B.1.351 and B.1.1.7 variants. No day 14 peak-response samples were available, so repertoires were characterized only after the peak T cell response. Participants were mostly white British and included more females than males, and it was suggested by the authors that clonal diversity may have been underestimated. After two AZD1222 doses, spike-specific TCR breadth and depth were significantly higher than at day 0 and than in MenACWY recipients. Only a handful of AZD1222 recipients were SARS-CoV-2 seropositive at baseline, limiting conclusions about previously exposed vaccinees. The 56-69-year group was small, and its depth increase did not reach significance, likely because of low power.

The table lists this clone with a few counts. Which antigen it targets is not known. Base qualities were left out, and no much larger clone turns up one base away. The CDR3 regions of human TCRbeta chains were subjected to immunosequencing. Concerning the study's data processing: Repertoire TCRs were matched against a reference library of SARS-CoV-2-specific TCRs generated with the MIRA antigen-specificity platform. Breadth meant the fraction of unique TCRs that were SARS-CoV-2-associated, whereas depth meant the fraction of total T cells that were SARS-CoV-2-associated. Using the MIRA data, every spike-specific TCR was mapped to the spike region that the TCR reacted to and assigned to either a CD4 or a CD8 class. Log10-transformed breadth and depth values were compared by one-way ANOVA with Sidak's multiple comparisons tests. TCRdb mirrors the immuneACCESS table, restricted to in-frame sequences. Some clones are absent from its copies; in checked studies, under half trace to an unresolved V gene, and the reason for the others is unknown. Clonal size and the V and J genes are those of that table, whereas D and trimming came from the DNA. The sample yields 100,000 to 150,000 clones; around 83% were counted once. Around a quarter of the sample is in the top ten clones.

In the paper's terms, the time point label means: about 28 days (+/-7) after the second vaccine dose. Because spike-specific TCR depth and breadth did not differ between the two schedules, AZD1222 recipients who got a second dose at roughly 4 weeks were pooled with those who got a second dose at roughly 12 weeks. The vaccinee samples were drawn from two UK trials, COV001 and COV002, one of which was a single-blind randomized controlled phase 2/3 trial testing AZD1222 (ChAdOx1 nCoV-19) in healthy adults. For TCRbeta chain sequencing, PBMC samples were collected from trial participants at day 0 and at day 28 after the second dose. The receptor was isolated from an adult who received the AZD1222 COVID-19 vaccine. Sequencing was performed on peripheral blood, taken 28 days after the second AZD1222 dose.

This receptor has the CDR3 CASSPEDRSSGFFGYTF. The bases read TGTGCCAGCAGTCCAGAGGACAGGTCTTCGGGTTTTTTCGGCTACACCTTC. Rearrangement joined TRBV27 to TRBJ1-2, with TRBD1 matching 7 junction bases. V is cut back by 5 bases and J by 8 bases, with 20 bases in the junction unmatched. There are 17 amino acids in the CDR3, from cysteine to phenylalanine inclusive. Only CDR3 DNA is held: 51 bases, read in frame from base 1. From a lookup of the germline V gene (reference sequence), CDR1 and CDR2 are MNHEY and SMNVEV.